This T cell receptor (beta chain) was captured by sequencing in a study of T-cell reconstitution after alpha-beta-depleted transplantation in children. A TCRbeta library incorporating unique molecular identifiers was prepared. MiXCR was run by TCRdb on the PCR reads, yielding one entry per CDR3 protein. This table holds about 610,000 distinct CDR3 sequences, about 10% found once. V shed 0 bases, J shed 2 bases, and the junction held 3 bases outside the gene matches. Germline assignment: CDR1 SGHDN and CDR2 FVKESK. The CDR3 runs 17 residues. The material was PBMCs from the stem cell graft donor, obtained from the stem cell graft. The TCR originated in a human donor who donated a stem cell graft to a child with acute myeloid leukemia. The genes are TRBV14 and TRBJ2-1; TRBD2 matches 11 bases. The CDR3 region is CASSQELAGGPYNEQFF. The CDR3 region has the DNA TGTGCCAGCAGCCAAGAATTAGCGGGAGGGCCCTACAATGAGCAGTTCTTC.